The sequence of this T cell receptor (beta chain) was determined in a study of T cell repertoires in cytomegalovirus infection. Study-wide results and caveats: Cumulative public TCR beta family frequency identified carriers of CMV plus the relevant HLA. Across the ex vivo response, the dominant clonotypes were HLA-C-restricted CMV-specific TCR beta clonotypes.

V lost 2 bases and J lost 3, with 11 bases in between. The CDR3 runs to 15 residues. Germline CDR1 SGHTA, CDR2 FQGNSA. One entry per CDR3 protein, called by TCRdb with MiXCR from the reads. The repertoire has 200,000 to 300,000 distinct CDR3 sequences, 9.1% of them found once; the top ten carry more than 13%. This clonotype was detected ten times or more. Its antigen is unidentified. This sequence was found in a human donor in good health (CMV status not recorded). Some clones in this sample may be carry-over from other donors' samples. This rearrangement joins TRBV7-2 to TRBJ2-1; possible D gene TRBD2, 6 bases. The specimen sequenced was PBMCs. CDR3 sequence: CASSLPGRLYNEQFF. The CDR3 coding sequence is TGTGCCAGCAGCTTACCGGGGAGGCTCTACAATGAGCAGTTCTTC.